The rows below give T cell receptor beta chains drawn from one sample of a study of shared clonotypes between healthy human individuals. The protocol was immunoSEQ multiplex PCR, while the TCRdb copy is restricted to in-frame clones and leaves out a portion. The sample records about 230,000 clones, about 69% being singletons. Sequencing input: memory CD4+ T cells sorted from blood. These receptors were obtained from a man aged 25 to 40 in good health. The CDR3 runs from the conserved cysteine through the conserved F or W. A D gene is named only where the DNA matches it firmly. A row's size may be missing; if present it is once, few, many or a size class.

clone size: once; D gene: .; J gene: TRBJ2-7; V gene: TRBV6-5; CDR3 DNA: TGTGCCAGCAGTTACTCGAGCTCCTACGAGCAGTACTTC; CDR3 protein: CASSYSSSYEQYF
clone size: .; D gene: TRBD1; J gene: TRBJ2-7; V gene: TRBV18; CDR3 DNA: TGTGCCAGCTCACCGGAGACAGGGAGACACGAGCAGTACTTC; CDR3 protein: CASSPETGRHEQYF
clone size: .; D gene: .; J gene: TRBJ2-5; V gene: TRBV11-1; CDR3 DNA: TGTGCCAGCAGCCTACAGGGTGAGCAAGAGACCCAGTACTTC; CDR3 protein: CASSLQGEQETQYF
clone size: .; D gene: .; J gene: TRBJ2-3; V gene: TRBV28; CDR3 DNA: TGTGCCAGCCTGGGACTTCCTGCAATGGATACGCAGTATTTT; CDR3 protein: CASLGLPAMDTQYF
clone size: .; D gene: .; J gene: TRBJ2-1; V gene: TRBV14; CDR3 DNA: TGTGCCAGCAGCCCTTACTGGCGGGGCCCGTACAATGAGCAGTTCTTC; CDR3 protein: CASSPYWRGPYNEQFF
clone size: once; D gene: .; J gene: TRBJ2-7; V gene: TRBV18; CDR3 DNA: TGTGCCAGCTCACCACTCGCGGGCTACGAGCAGTACTTC; CDR3 protein: CASSPLAGYEQYF
clone size: .; D gene: .; J gene: TRBJ2-3; V gene: TRBV18; CDR3 DNA: TGTGCCAGCTCACCACCAGGCAGGTTACGCACAGATACGCAGTATTTT; CDR3 protein: CASSPPGRLRTDTQYF
clone size: few; D gene: TRBD1; J gene: TRBJ1-2; V gene: TRBV7-9; CDR3 DNA: TGTGCCAGCAGCAAGACAGGGGCGGGTGGCTACACCTTC; CDR3 protein: CASSKTGAGGYTF
clone size: .; D gene: .; J gene: TRBJ2-3; V gene: TRBV19; CDR3 DNA: TGTGCCAGTACCCTAGGATGGAGGACAGATACGCAGTATTTT; CDR3 protein: CASTLGWRTDTQYF
clone size: .; D gene: .; J gene: TRBJ1-1; V gene: TRBV9; CDR3 DNA: TGTGCCAGCAGCGTAGAGTCGATCACTGAAGCTTTCTTT; CDR3 protein: CASSVESITEAFF
clone size: once; D gene: TRBD1; J gene: TRBJ1-3; V gene: TRBV16; CDR3 DNA: TGTGCCAGCAGCCAGTTCGGGACAGCCGCTGGAAACACCATATATTTT; CDR3 protein: CASSQFGTAAGNTIYF
clone size: few; D gene: .; J gene: TRBJ1-2; V gene: TRBV28; CDR3 DNA: TGTGCCAGCAGTTTATGGGGACTTCAGGGTATTGGCTATGGCTACACCTTC; CDR3 protein: CASSLWGLQGIGYGYTF
clone size: .; D gene: TRBD2; J gene: TRBJ2-3; V gene: TRBV7-6; CDR3 DNA: TGTGCCAGCAGCTTAGCGCGGATAGCGGGAGGGCCGGAGGATACGCAGTATTTT; CDR3 protein: CASSLARIAGGPEDTQYF
clone size: .; D gene: TRBD2; J gene: TRBJ2-3; V gene: TRBV15; CDR3 DNA: TGTGCCACCAGCTTACGCCTAGCGGGACCTAGCACAGATACGCAGTATTTT; CDR3 protein: CATSLRLAGPSTDTQYF
clone size: once; D gene: .; J gene: TRBJ1-3; V gene: TRBV7-9; CDR3 DNA: TGTGCCAGCAGCTTAGCAGGGCCCGGAAACACCATATATTTT; CDR3 protein: CASSLAGPGNTIYF
clone size: .; D gene: TRBD1; J gene: TRBJ2-1; V gene: TRBV13; CDR3 DNA: TGTGCCAGCAGCTACGGACAGGGAGACAATGAGCAGTTCTTC; CDR3 protein: CASSYGQGDNEQFF
clone size: .; D gene: .; J gene: TRBJ2-7; V gene: TRBV29-1; CDR3 DNA: TGCAGCGTTGACGAGGGGGACTACGAGCAGTACTTC; CDR3 protein: CSVDEGDYEQYF
clone size: .; D gene: .; J gene: TRBJ2-5; V gene: TRBV5-8; CDR3 DNA: TGTGCCAGCAGCTTGGGAGTCGGAACAGAGACCCAGTACTTC; CDR3 protein: CASSLGVGTETQYF
clone size: few; D gene: .; J gene: TRBJ2-7; V gene: TRBV10-3; CDR3 DNA: TGTGCCATCAGTGAGTCGTGGGCAGCTCAGTACTTC; CDR3 protein: CAISESWAAQYF
clone size: .; D gene: .; J gene: TRBJ1-2; V gene: TRBV10-2; CDR3 DNA: TGCGCCAGCACGCGAGGGAGGGATCTTGGCTACACCTTC; CDR3 protein: CASTRGRDLGYTF
clone size: .; D gene: .; J gene: TRBJ2-3; V gene: TRBV11-2; CDR3 DNA: TGTGCCAGCAGCCTTTTGAATTCTAACACAGATACGCAGTATTTT; CDR3 protein: CASSLLNSNTDTQYF
clone size: few; D gene: .; J gene: TRBJ2-5; V gene: TRBV5-6; CDR3 DNA: TGTGCCAGCAGCTTGCTGGGGGGTCTGGGAGAGACCCAGTACTTC; CDR3 protein: CASSLLGGLGETQYF
clone size: .; D gene: .; J gene: TRBJ2-2; V gene: TRBV9; CDR3 DNA: TGTGCCAGCAGCGTGAACACCGGGGAGCTGTTTTTT; CDR3 protein: CASSVNTGELFF
clone size: .; D gene: .; J gene: TRBJ2-3; V gene: TRBV19; CDR3 DNA: TGTGCCAGTAGTACCCAAGCAGATACGCAGTATTTT; CDR3 protein: CASSTQADTQYF
clone size: .; D gene: TRBD2; J gene: TRBJ2-1; V gene: TRBV7-2; CDR3 DNA: TGTGCCAGCAGCTTAGCGGCGTATCCTCCTAGCGGGGATAACAATGAGCAGTTCTTC; CDR3 protein: CASSLAAYPPSGDNNEQFF
clone size: .; D gene: TRBD2; J gene: TRBJ2-7; V gene: TRBV7-2; CDR3 DNA: TGTGCCAGCAGCCCTAGCGGGAGTTACGAGCAGTACTTC; CDR3 protein: CASSPSGSYEQYF
clone size: .; D gene: .; J gene: TRBJ2-1; V gene: TRBV29-1; CDR3 DNA: TGCAGCGTTGTCCAACAGGTCTCACACAATGAGCAGTTCTTC; CDR3 protein: CSVVQQVSHNEQFF
clone size: .; D gene: .; J gene: TRBJ1-1; V gene: TRBV5-1; CDR3 DNA: TGCGCCAGCAGCTTGGGGAGGGAGGGAGGTGAAGCTTTCTTT; CDR3 protein: CASSLGREGGEAFF
clone size: .; D gene: TRBD1; J gene: TRBJ2-7; V gene: TRBV18; CDR3 DNA: TGTGCCAGCTCAAATACGAGGGGGCTCGAGCAGTACTTC; CDR3 protein: CASSNTRGLEQYF
clone size: .; D gene: .; J gene: TRBJ2-5; V gene: TRBV7-9; CDR3 DNA: TGTGCCAGCAGGCGAGGGGAGGCCTTGTACCAAGAGACCCAGTACTTC; CDR3 protein: CASRRGEALYQETQYF
clone size: many; D gene: .; J gene: TRBJ1-1; V gene: TRBV7-7; CDR3 DNA: TGTGCTAGCAGCCAGACCGTCGACACTGAAGCTTTCTTT; CDR3 protein: CASSQTVDTEAFF
clone size: .; D gene: .; J gene: TRBJ2-3; V gene: TRBV5-5; CDR3 DNA: TGTGCCAGCAGCTTGCTAGGCATATACACAGATACGCAGTATTTT; CDR3 protein: CASSLLGIYTDTQYF
clone size: .; D gene: .; J gene: TRBJ1-1; V gene: TRBV5-1; CDR3 DNA: TGCGCCAGCAGCCTCGGCATGAGTTGGGCAGGAGGGGAGAGCACTGAAGCTTTCTTT; CDR3 protein: CASSLGMSWAGGESTEAFF
clone size: .; D gene: TRBD2; J gene: TRBJ2-5; V gene: TRBV5-4; CDR3 DNA: TGTGCCAGCAGTCTAAGGACTAGCGGCAAGGGAGAGACCCAGTACTTC; CDR3 protein: CASSLRTSGKGETQYF
clone size: .; D gene: TRBD1; J gene: TRBJ1-5; V gene: TRBV5-1; CDR3 DNA: TGCGCCAGCAGCTTAGCAGGGGGATCCAATCAGCCCCAGCATTTT; CDR3 protein: CASSLAGGSNQPQHF
clone size: .; D gene: .; J gene: TRBJ1-1; V gene: TRBV5-1; CDR3 DNA: TGCGCCAGCTCGGCGACGGCCGACACTGAAGCTTTCTTT; CDR3 protein: CASSATADTEAFF
clone size: .; D gene: TRBD1; J gene: TRBJ2-6; V gene: TRBV28; CDR3 DNA: TGTGCCAGCAGTTTCCAGACAGGGTCTGGGGCCAACGTCCTGACTTTC; CDR3 protein: CASSFQTGSGANVLTF
clone size: .; D gene: .; J gene: TRBJ2-1; V gene: TRBV7-2; CDR3 DNA: TGTGCCAGCAGCTTAGGGACCCAGATGTATGAGCAGTTCTTC; CDR3 protein: CASSLGTQMYEQFF
clone size: .; D gene: TRBD1; J gene: TRBJ2-7; V gene: TRBV28; CDR3 DNA: TGTGCCAGCAGTTCCCCCCGACAGGGCCCGGAAGGTGGGCAGTACTTC; CDR3 protein: CASSSPRQGPEGGQYF
clone size: once; D gene: .; J gene: TRBJ2-3; V gene: TRBV11-2; CDR3 DNA: TGTGCCAGCAGCTTAAACTGGGCTAGCACAGATACGCAGTATTTT; CDR3 protein: CASSLNWASTDTQYF
clone size: .; D gene: TRBD2; J gene: TRBJ2-7; V gene: TRBV29-1; CDR3 DNA: TGCAGCGTGGTGACTAGCGGGAGCGCCCACGAGCAGTACTTC; CDR3 protein: CSVVTSGSAHEQYF
clone size: .; D gene: .; J gene: TRBJ2-3; V gene: TRBV7-3; CDR3 DNA: TGTGCCAGCAGCCTAATGGGGGGAGCGTCAGATACGCAGTATTTT; CDR3 protein: CASSLMGGASDTQYF
clone size: .; D gene: .; J gene: TRBJ2-2; V gene: TRBV6-1; CDR3 DNA: TGTGCCAGCAGTGAAGAAGCAGGCTTTACCGGGGAGCTGTTTTTT; CDR3 protein: CASSEEAGFTGELFF
clone size: .; D gene: TRBD2; J gene: TRBJ2-5; V gene: TRBV11-2; CDR3 DNA: TGTGCCAGCAGCCAGCGGGCGGGAGGGCCGGAGACCCAGTACTTC; CDR3 protein: CASSQRAGGPETQYF
clone size: once; D gene: .; J gene: TRBJ2-3; V gene: TRBV15; CDR3 DNA: TGTGCCACCAGCAGAAGTGGAAGAGATACGCAGTATTTT; CDR3 protein: CATSRSGRDTQYF
clone size: .; D gene: TRBD1; J gene: TRBJ2-7; V gene: TRBV10-3; CDR3 DNA: TGTGCCATCAGCGGGACAGGGAATCCCTACGAGCAGTACTTC; CDR3 protein: CAISGTGNPYEQYF
clone size: few; D gene: .; J gene: TRBJ2-2; V gene: TRBV11-3; CDR3 DNA: TGTGCCAGCAGCTCCAGGGTGGGGAGCACCGGGGAGCTGTTTTTT; CDR3 protein: CASSSRVGSTGELFF
clone size: .; D gene: TRBD2; J gene: TRBJ2-2; V gene: TRBV18; CDR3 DNA: TGTGCCAGCTCACCAACCAGCGGGAGGGGCGCCGGGGAGCTGTTTTTT; CDR3 protein: CASSPTSGRGAGELFF
clone size: .; D gene: .; J gene: TRBJ1-1; V gene: TRBV29-1; CDR3 DNA: TGCAGCGTAGAAAGACACCTAGCGAGGACTGAAGCTTTCTTT; CDR3 protein: CSVERHLARTEAFF